Each of the 30 T cell receptor beta chains below was sequenced from the same sample in a study of T-cell reconstitution after alpha-beta-depleted transplantation in children. Preparation of the TCRbeta library used unique molecular identifiers. TCRdb reanalysed the PCR reads using MiXCR and keeps one entry per CDR3 protein. The repertoire holds 600,000 or so distinct CDR3 sequences, with under 30% as singletons. Material: PBMCs, mostly from graft donor cells, obtained 360 days after TCRalphabeta/CD19-depleted stem cell transplant. The receptors here all came from a boy in the first two years of life who had a stem cell transplant for acute myeloid leukemia, so the T cells may come from the graft donor.

V is TRBV20-1 and J is TRBJ2-2; D gene ambiguous. The CDR3 length is 14 residues. Trimming stripped 6 bases from V and 2 bases from J, with 13 bases between. The germline CDR1 and CDR2 sequences are DFQATT and SNEGSKA (reference sequence). The CDR3 nucleotides read TGCAGTGCAATGTTAGGTCTTAACACCGGGGAGCTGTTTTTT. It codes for CSAMLGLNTGELFF.

The chain employs TRBV27 and TRBJ2-3; 12 bases match TRBD2. CDR1 and CDR2 (germline): MNHEY, SMNVEV (reference sequence). This CDR3 has 16 amino acids. Trimming took 8 bases from V and 1 from J; bases not matched to a gene: 7. The CDR3 spells CASVRLAGARTDTQYF. DNA for the CDR3: TGTGCCAGCGTCCGACTAGCGGGGGCCCGCACAGATACGCAGTATTTT.

The J gene is TRBJ2-1, the V gene TRBV5-1, with 10 bases lining up with TRBD2. Losses at the gene ends were 0 bases for V and 9 bases for J; bases not matched to a gene: 6. The CDR3 spans 15 residues. Germline lookup yields CDR1 SGHRS and CDR2 YFSETQ. The CDR3 spells CASSLAVAGGSEQFF. CDR3 sequence (DNA): TGCGCCAGCAGCTTGGCAGTAGCGGGGGGAAGTGAGCAGTTCTTC.

This clonotype was seen more than once but under ten times. CDR3 amino acids: CASSQDRADNEQFF. In nucleotides, the CDR3 is TGCGCCAGCAGCCAAGATCGGGCTGACAATGAGCAGTTCTTC. The chain is built from TRBV4-1 and TRBJ2-1; D remains ambiguous. From germline, CDR1 is MGHRA and CDR2 YSYEKL. The CDR3 totals 14 residues. The germline V and J ends were trimmed by 0 bases and 5 bases, with 8 bases remaining between them.

This clonotype came up a few times. The chain recombines TRBV29-1 with TRBJ2-4, with unresolved D. CDR1 and CDR2 (germline): SQVTM, ANQGSEA. CDR3 length: 13 amino acids. Trimming took off 3 bases at V and 9 bases at J, with 15 bases between the two ends. The CDR3 region has the DNA TGCAGCGTTGAGCTTCCCTCAAGTGTCATTCAGTACTTC. This codes for CSVELPSSVIQYF.

This sequence joins TRBV25-1 and TRBJ2-3; D may correspond to TRBD1 or TRBD2 (5 bases each). V was clipped by 0 bases and J by 2 bases, with 15 bases between them. Germline loops: CDR1 MGHDK, CDR2 SYGVNS. The CDR3 runs 17 residues. In DNA, the CDR3 is TGTGCCAGCAGTGAATATGTCGGACAAGGACTCACAGATACGCAGTATTTT. Its translation: CASSEYVGQGLTDTQYF.

The chain uses TRBV5-1 and TRBJ2-5; weak D call: TRBD1 (5 bases). Germline V lookup: CDR1 SGHRS, CDR2 YFSETQ. Trimming stripped 5 bases from V and 2 bases from J, with 13 bases between. There are 14 residues in the CDR3. The chain's CDR3 is CASRAPGSQETQYF. In DNA form, the CDR3 reads TGCGCCAGCAGGGCTCCAGGGTCGCAAGAGACCCAGTACTTC.

This sequence joins TRBV5-5 and TRBJ2-3, with 7 nucleotides matching TRBD2. Per germline, CDR1 SGHKS and CDR2 YYEKEE (reference sequence). With 5 bases clipped from V and 7 bases from J, the junction kept 13 bases outside the gene matches. The CDR3 length is 15 residues. The CDR3 spells CASSAAGTIEYTQYF. Written as DNA, the CDR3 is TGTGCCAGCAGTGCCGCCGGGACTATCGAGTATACGCAGTATTTT. The whole variable domain, filled in from reference TRBV5-5 and TRBJ2-3, reads DAGVTQSPTHLIKTRGQQVTLRCSPISGHKSVSWYQQVLGQGPQFIFQYYEKEERGRGNFPDRFSARQFPNYSSELNVNALLLGDSALYLCASSAAGTIEYTQYFGPGTRLTVL.

The genes are TRBV20-1 and TRBJ2-1, with D perhaps matching TRBD2 (6 bases). CDR3 size: 15 residues. V was trimmed by 5 bases and J by 4 bases, leaving 18 bases between them. Looked up from germline, CDR1 is DFQATT and CDR2 is SNEGSKA (reference sequence). CDR3 DNA sequence: TGCAGTGCTGGTGATCCGGGACTGCGATACAATGAGCAGTTCTTC. Amino acid sequence: CSAGDPGLRYNEQFF.

V is TRBV6-1 and J is TRBJ1-6, with 8 positions matching TRBD1. Germline V gives CDR1 MNHNS, CDR2 SASEGT. The length of the CDR3 is 16 residues. J gave up 10 bases and V 7 bases, and 15 bases lay outside the gene matches. In DNA form, the CDR3 reads TGTGCCAGCAACGAACTTGACAGGGGTTTGGGATCACCCCTCCACTTT. Protein: CASNELDRGLGSPLHF.

Many counts were recorded for this clonotype. V and J are TRBV20-1 and TRBJ2-1; 9 bases align to TRBD2. Germline CDR1 and CDR2: DFQATT and SNEGSKA (reference sequence). The CDR3 sequence is 18 residues long. V lost 1 base to trimming and J lost 4 bases; unmatched junction nucleotides: 14. The CDR3 DNA follows: TGCAGTGCTAGAGTGAGCCTTACGACTAGCGGATTTTACAATGAGCAGTTCTTC. Translated: CSARVSLTTSGFYNEQFF.

This clonotype was picked up many times. In DNA, the CDR3 is TGTGCCAGCAGCCGCGAGAGGGGCGGTGGTTCGAATGAGCAGTTCTTC. Its protein product is CASSRERGGGSNEQFF. The rearrangement joins TRBV7-9 to TRBJ2-1; the D gene could be TRBD1 or TRBD2 (5 bases each). CDR3 length equals 16 residues. Germline values: CDR1 SEHNR, CDR2 FQNEAQ (reference sequence). With 5 bases removed from V and 7 bases from J, the gap between germline ends came to 21 bases.

This clonotype was seen repeatedly, ten times or more. The CDR3 DNA sequence: TGTGCCAGCAGGCCACTTAGCTCCTACGAGCAGTACTTC. This sequence encodes CASRPLSSYEQYF. The J gene is TRBJ2-7, the V gene TRBV12-3 or TRBV12-4; D call uncertain. V was shortened by 6 bases and J by 0 bases, with 9 bases between the two germline ends. The CDR3 is made up of 13 amino acids.

The V call is TRBV4-3, the J call TRBJ2-3; D unresolved. There are 16 residues in the CDR3. V lost 0 bases and J 3 bases, leaving 13 bases between the germline ends. CDR1 and CDR2 (germline): LGHNA, YSLEER. CDR3 protein: CASSQDAGLPTDTQYF. Written as DNA, the CDR3 is TGCGCCAGCAGCCAAGACGCAGGTCTGCCTACAGATACGCAGTATTTT.

This clonotype was seen repeatedly, ten times or more. The rearrangement uses TRBV29-1 and TRBJ2-2; TRBD1 matches 9 bases. Trimming removed 6 bases from V and 7 bases from J; junction bases left unmatched: 6. Per germline, CDR1 SQVTM and CDR2 ANQGSEA. The CDR3 extends over 13 amino acids. The CDR3 protein is CSVDGQGLGELFF. The CDR3 bases are TGCAGCGTGGATGGACAGGGGCTCGGGGAGCTGTTTTTT.

Details on this clonotype: This clone may be a read error of a much larger clone one base away. The chain joins TRBV20-1 to TRBJ2-1; D unclear. This CDR3 spans 14 amino acids. Germline-derived CDR1 and CDR2 are DFQATT and SNEGSKA (reference sequence). V was clipped by 8 bases and J by 1 base, with 15 bases between them. CDR3 loop: CSSSQQTSYNEQFF. The CDR3 nucleotides read TGCAGTTCGTCCCAGCAGACTTCCTACAATGAGCAGTTCTTC.

This clonotype showed up many times. V and J are TRBV12-3 or TRBV12-4 and TRBJ2-2, with unresolved D. This CDR3 has 16 amino acids. The V end was cut by 0 bases, the J end by 6 bases, with 14 bases between. In DNA form, the CDR3 reads TGTGCCAGCAGTTTAGCAGTCGACGGACGGGCCGGGGAGCTGTTTTTT. Translated, it gives CASSLAVDGRAGELFF.

There are many counts of this clonotype. The chain has TRBV28 and TRBJ2-3; TRBD1 is a possible D gene (7 bases). Germline V lookup: CDR1 MDHEN, CDR2 SYDVKM. The CDR3 is 16 residues long. V was pared by 6 bases and J by 2 bases, with 18 bases between. CDR3 DNA sequence: TGTGCCAGCAGCCAACGTTCAGGGGGGCCCACAGATACGCAGTATTTT. This sequence encodes CASSQRSGGPTDTQYF.

This clonotype occurred many times. The CDR3 coding sequence is TGTGCCAGCAGCTTAGCGGGCCAGGAGGGCCACCACGAGCAGTACTTC. Translated: CASSLAGQEGHHEQYF. The chain is built from TRBV7-2 and TRBJ2-7; tentative D call: TRBD2 (6 bases). Germline V gene lookup returns CDR1 SGHTA and CDR2 FQGNSA. CDR3 size: 16 residues. V was shortened by 0 bases and J by 5 bases, with 17 bases between the two germline ends.

This clonotype was found a few times. The chain recombines TRBV4-1 with TRBJ2-2; D may be TRBD2 (5 bases). The CDR3 has 16 amino acids. Germline V gene lookup returns CDR1 MGHRA and CDR2 YSYEKL. Deletions cut 2 bases from V and 0 bases from J, with 10 bases between. This CDR3 reads CASSQYSSSNTGELFF. The CDR3 region has the DNA TGCGCCAGCAGCCAATATTCTAGCTCGAACACCGGGGAGCTGTTTTTT.

This clonotype was observed many times. The DNA of the CDR3 is TGTGCCAGCAGCCAACAAACTTGGGGGTTTACGCAGTATTTT. Protein sequence: CASSQQTWGFTQYF. The chain has TRBV3-1 and TRBJ2-3; D may correspond to TRBD1 or TRBD2 (5 bases each). The CDR3 spans 14 residues. The V end lost 2 bases, the J end lost 8 bases, and 14 bases lay between the germline ends. Germline lookup yields CDR1 LGHDT and CDR2 YNNKEL (reference sequence).

J is TRBJ2-3 and V is TRBV24-1; 10 bases match TRBD2. Per the germline V gene, CDR1 is KGHDR and CDR2 is SFDVKD. This CDR3 region has 16 residues. V lost 4 bases and J lost 2; bases outside the gene matches: 5. The CDR3 sequence: CATSDLSGGHTDTQYF. The CDR3 coding sequence is TGTGCCACCAGTGACCTTAGCGGGGGGCACACAGATACGCAGTATTTT.

There are a few counts of this clonotype. The CDR3 spells CASSQDNGPQYF. CDR3 in DNA: TGCGCCAGCAGCCAAGATAATGGTCCCCAGTACTTC. The chain carries TRBV4-3 and TRBJ2-5, with D unresolved. CDR3 size: 12 residues. CDR1 is LGHNA and CDR2 is YSLEER in the germline V gene. Trimming removed 0 bases at V and 9 bases at J, with 8 bases between.

This clonotype was seen repeatedly, ten times or more. The chain couples TRBV6-6 to TRBJ2-7; the D gene is possibly TRBD1 (5 bases). The CDR3 has 13 residues. The germline CDR1 and CDR2 sequences are MNHNY and SVGAGI (reference sequence). Deletions cut 0 bases from V and 3 bases from J, with 6 bases between. The chain's CDR3 is CASSYSDNYEQYV. In DNA, the CDR3 is TGTGCCAGCAGTTACTCGGACAACTACGAGCAGTACGTC.

Details on this clonotype: This could be a read error, since a much larger clone is one nucleotide away. This chain links TRBV12-3 or TRBV12-4 with TRBJ1-1; D call uncertain. The CDR3 extends over 13 amino acids. Trimming took off 9 bases at V and 6 bases at J, with 17 bases between the two ends. As DNA, the CDR3 is TGTGCCAGTGGAACAAACCGGTTTGCTGAAGCTTTCTTT. It encodes CASGTNRFAEAFF.

The V and J genes are TRBV12-3 or TRBV12-4 and TRBJ1-5; TRBD1 matches at 7 bases. Trimming removed 4 bases from V and 2 bases from J; junction bases left unmatched: 11. The CDR3 contains 17 residues. CDR3 nucleotide sequence: TGTGCCAGCAGTTCCACTGCAGGGGGGGCAGGCAATCAGCCCCAGCATTTT. Its translation: CASSSTAGGAGNQPQHF.

DNA of the CDR3: TGTGCCAGCACCCACCGATATTTCGGGGGCACTGAAGCTTTCTTT. Protein: CASTHRYFGGTEAFF. The rearrangement links TRBV28 to TRBJ1-1; D possibly corresponds to TRBD1 (5 bases). From germline, CDR1 is MDHEN and CDR2 SYDVKM. This CDR3 spans 15 amino acids. V lost 7 bases and J 4 bases, leaving 19 bases between the germline ends.

V and J are TRBV7-6 and TRBJ2-3, with 8 bases that match TRBD2. V dropped 1 base and J dropped 2; count of bases not matched to a gene: 5. The CDR3 totals 16 residues. Germline V gives CDR1 SGHVS, CDR2 FNYEAQ. This CDR3 is CASSLVVAGSTDTQYF. CDR3 DNA: TGTGCCAGCAGCTTAGTCGTAGCGGGGTCCACAGATACGCAGTATTTT.

This clonotype has only a few counts. The V and J genes are TRBV20-1 and TRBJ2-1, with TRBD1 as a possible D gene (6 bases). The CDR3 spans 16 residues. The V end lost 3 bases, the J end lost 8 bases, and 23 bases lay between the germline ends. In germline, CDR1 is DFQATT, CDR2 SNEGSKA (reference sequence). DNA for the CDR3: TGCAGTGCTAGCGCCTCACCGGCCGACCCAGGGGATGAGCAGTTCTTC. Its translation: CSASASPADPGDEQFF.

This clonotype was seen a handful of times. The rearrangement joins TRBV20-1 to TRBJ2-1; TRBD2 matches 10 bases. In germline, CDR1 is DFQATT, CDR2 SNEGSKA (reference sequence). The J segment lost 6 bases and the V segment lost 6 bases, leaving 8 bases of the junction unmatched. This CDR3 has 14 residues. The chain's CDR3 is CSAPVAGGSNEQFF. The CDR3 DNA is TGCAGTGCCCCTGTAGCGGGGGGTTCCAATGAGCAGTTCTTC.